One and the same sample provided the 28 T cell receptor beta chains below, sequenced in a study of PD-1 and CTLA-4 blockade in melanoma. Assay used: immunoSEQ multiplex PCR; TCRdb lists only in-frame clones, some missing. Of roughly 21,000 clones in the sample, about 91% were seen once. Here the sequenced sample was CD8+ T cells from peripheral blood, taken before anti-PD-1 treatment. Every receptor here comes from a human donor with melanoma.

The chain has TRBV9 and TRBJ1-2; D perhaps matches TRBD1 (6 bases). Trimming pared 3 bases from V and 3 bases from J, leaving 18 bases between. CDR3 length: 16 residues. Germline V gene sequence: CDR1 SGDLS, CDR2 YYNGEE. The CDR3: CASSEGEVGAHYGYTF. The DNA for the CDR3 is TGTGCCAGCAGCGAGGGGGAGGTGGGAGCCCACTATGGCTACACCTTC.

The CDR3 region has the DNA TGTGCCAGTAGTATGGTCGGGGGAGGGGGCACAGATACGCAGTATTTT. It yields the protein CASSMVGGGGTDTQYF. This chain joins TRBV19 and TRBJ2-3; 7 bases line up with TRBD2. The V gene end was trimmed by 3 bases and the J gene end by 1 base; junction bases not matched to a gene: 7. The CDR3 has 16 residues. In germline, CDR1 is LNHDA, CDR2 SQIVND (reference sequence).

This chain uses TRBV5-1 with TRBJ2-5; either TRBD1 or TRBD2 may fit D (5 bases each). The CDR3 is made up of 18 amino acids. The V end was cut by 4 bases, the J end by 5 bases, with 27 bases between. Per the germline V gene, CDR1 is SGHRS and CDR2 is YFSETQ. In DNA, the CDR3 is TGCGCCAGCAGCCCAGGAAATCAGGTGGGCCAGGGACCGGAGACCCAGTACTTC. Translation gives CASSPGNQVGQGPETQYF.

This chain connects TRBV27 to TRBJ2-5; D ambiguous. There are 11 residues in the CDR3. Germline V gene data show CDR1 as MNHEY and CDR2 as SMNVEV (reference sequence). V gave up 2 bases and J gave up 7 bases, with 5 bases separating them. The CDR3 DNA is TGTGCCAGCAGTTTAGGAGCGACCCAGTACTTC. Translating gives CASSLGATQYF.

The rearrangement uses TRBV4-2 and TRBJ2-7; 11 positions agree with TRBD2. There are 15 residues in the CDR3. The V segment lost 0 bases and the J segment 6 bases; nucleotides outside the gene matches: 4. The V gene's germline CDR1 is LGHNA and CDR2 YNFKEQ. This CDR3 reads CASSQELGLAGEQYF. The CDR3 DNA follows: TGTGCCAGCAGCCAAGAACTCGGACTAGCGGGCGAGCAGTACTTC.

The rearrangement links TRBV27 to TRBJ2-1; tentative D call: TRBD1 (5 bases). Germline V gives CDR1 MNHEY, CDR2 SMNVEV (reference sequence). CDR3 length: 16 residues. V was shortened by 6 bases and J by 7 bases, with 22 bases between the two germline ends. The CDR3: CASSSLRALNFNEQFF. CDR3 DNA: TGTGCCAGCAGCTCCCTCAGGGCATTAAATTTTAATGAGCAGTTCTTC.

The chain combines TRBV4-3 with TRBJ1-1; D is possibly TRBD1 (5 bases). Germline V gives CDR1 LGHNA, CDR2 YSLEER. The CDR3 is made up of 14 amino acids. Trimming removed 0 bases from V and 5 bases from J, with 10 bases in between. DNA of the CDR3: TGCGCCAGCAGCCAAGATATGGGGGGAACTGAAGCTTTCTTT. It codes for CASSQDMGGTEAFF.

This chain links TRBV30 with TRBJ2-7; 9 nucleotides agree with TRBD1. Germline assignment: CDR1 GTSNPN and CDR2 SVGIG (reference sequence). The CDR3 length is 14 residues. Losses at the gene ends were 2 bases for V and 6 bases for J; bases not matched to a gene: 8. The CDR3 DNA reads TGTGCCTGGAGTCCCCGGGACAGGGCTTTCGAGCAGTACTTC. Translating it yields CAWSPRDRAFEQYF.

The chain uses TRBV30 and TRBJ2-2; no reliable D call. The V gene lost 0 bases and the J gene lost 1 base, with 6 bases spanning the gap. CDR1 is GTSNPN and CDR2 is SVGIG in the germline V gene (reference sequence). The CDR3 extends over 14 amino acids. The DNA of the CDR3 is TGTGCCTGGAGTGTACACGGGAACACCGGGGAGCTGTTTTTT. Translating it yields CAWSVHGNTGELFF.

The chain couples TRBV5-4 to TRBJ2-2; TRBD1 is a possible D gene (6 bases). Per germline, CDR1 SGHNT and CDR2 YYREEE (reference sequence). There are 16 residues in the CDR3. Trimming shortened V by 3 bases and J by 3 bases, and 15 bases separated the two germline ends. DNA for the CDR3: TGTGCCAGCAGCTCACAACAGGGTTCGCACACCGGGGAGCTGTTTTTT. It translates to CASSSQQGSHTGELFF.

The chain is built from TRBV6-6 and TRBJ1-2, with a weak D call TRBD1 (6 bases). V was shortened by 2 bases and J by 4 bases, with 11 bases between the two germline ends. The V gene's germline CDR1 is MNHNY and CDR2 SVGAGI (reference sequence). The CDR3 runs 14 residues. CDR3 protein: CASSYRDTAYGYTF. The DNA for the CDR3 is TGTGCCAGCAGTTACCGGGACACGGCCTATGGCTACACCTTC.

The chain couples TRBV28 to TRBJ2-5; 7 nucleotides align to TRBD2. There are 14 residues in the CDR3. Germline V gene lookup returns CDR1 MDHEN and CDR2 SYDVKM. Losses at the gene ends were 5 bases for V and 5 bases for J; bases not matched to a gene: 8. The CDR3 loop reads CASSLRLAGETQYF. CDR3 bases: TGTGCCAGCAGTCTTCGACTAGCCGGTGAGACCCAGTACTTC.

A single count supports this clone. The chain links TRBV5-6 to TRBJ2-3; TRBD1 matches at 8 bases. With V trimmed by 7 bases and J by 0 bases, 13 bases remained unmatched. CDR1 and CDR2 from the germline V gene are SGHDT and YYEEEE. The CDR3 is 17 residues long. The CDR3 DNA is TGTGCCAGCTCTCAGCCTTACAGGGGGTCTAGCACAGATACGCAGTATTTT. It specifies CASSQPYRGSSTDTQYF.

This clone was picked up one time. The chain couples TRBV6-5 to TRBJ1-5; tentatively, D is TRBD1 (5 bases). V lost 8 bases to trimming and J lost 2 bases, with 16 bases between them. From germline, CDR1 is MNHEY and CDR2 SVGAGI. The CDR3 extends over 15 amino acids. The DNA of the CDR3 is TGTGCCAGCTACCTAGGGGCAGGACGCAATCAGCCCCAGCATTTT. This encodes CASYLGAGRNQPQHF.

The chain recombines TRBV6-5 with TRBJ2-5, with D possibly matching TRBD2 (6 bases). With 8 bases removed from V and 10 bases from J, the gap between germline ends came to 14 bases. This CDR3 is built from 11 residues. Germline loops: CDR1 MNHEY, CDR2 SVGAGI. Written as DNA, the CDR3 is TGTGCCAGCCGGGGGTCGTGGGACCAGTACTTC. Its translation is CASRGSWDQYF.

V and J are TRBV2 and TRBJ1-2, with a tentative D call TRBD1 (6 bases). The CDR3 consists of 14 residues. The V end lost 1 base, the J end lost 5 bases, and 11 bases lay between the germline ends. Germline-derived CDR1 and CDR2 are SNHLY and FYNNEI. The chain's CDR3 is CASSEGGGDYGYTF. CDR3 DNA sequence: TGTGCCAGCAGTGAAGGAGGGGGGGATTATGGCTACACCTTC.

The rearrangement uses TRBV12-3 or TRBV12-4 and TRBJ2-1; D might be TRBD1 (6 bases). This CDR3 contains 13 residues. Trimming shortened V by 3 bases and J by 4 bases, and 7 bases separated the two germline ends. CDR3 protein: CASSFGQYNEQFF. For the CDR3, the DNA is TGTGCCAGCAGTTTTGGACAGTACAATGAGCAGTTCTTC.

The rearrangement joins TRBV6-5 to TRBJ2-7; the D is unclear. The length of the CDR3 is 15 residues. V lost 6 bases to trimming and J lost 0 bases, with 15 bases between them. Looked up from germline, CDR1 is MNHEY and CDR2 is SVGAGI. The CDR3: CASSPGSLDSYEQYF. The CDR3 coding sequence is TGTGCCAGCAGCCCCGGGTCCCTAGACTCCTACGAGCAGTACTTC.

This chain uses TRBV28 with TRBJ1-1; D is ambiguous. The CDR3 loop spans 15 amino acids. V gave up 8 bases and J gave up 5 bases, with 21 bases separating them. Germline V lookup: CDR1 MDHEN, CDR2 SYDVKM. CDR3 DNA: TGTGCCAGCCTCATTGAGTCGACAAGGCTTACTGAAGCTTTCTTT. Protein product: CASLIESTRLTEAFF.

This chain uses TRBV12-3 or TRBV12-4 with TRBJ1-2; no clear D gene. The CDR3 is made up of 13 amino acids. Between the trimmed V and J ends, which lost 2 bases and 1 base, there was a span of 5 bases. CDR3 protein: CASSLSINYGYTF. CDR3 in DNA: TGTGCCAGCAGTTTATCCATTAACTATGGCTACACCTTC.

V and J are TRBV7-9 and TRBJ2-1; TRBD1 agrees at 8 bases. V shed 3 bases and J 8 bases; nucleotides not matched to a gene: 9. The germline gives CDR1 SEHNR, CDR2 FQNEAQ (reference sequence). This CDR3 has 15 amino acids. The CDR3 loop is CASSFLDRVRDEQFF. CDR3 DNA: TGTGCCAGCAGCTTCTTGGACAGGGTAAGGGATGAGCAGTTCTTC.

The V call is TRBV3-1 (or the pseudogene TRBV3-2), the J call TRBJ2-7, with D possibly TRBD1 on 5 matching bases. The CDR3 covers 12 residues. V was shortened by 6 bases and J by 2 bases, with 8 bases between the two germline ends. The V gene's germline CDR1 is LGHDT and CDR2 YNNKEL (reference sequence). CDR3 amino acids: CASSPTAYEQYF. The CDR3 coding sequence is TGTGCCAGCAGTCCGACAGCCTACGAGCAGTACTTC.

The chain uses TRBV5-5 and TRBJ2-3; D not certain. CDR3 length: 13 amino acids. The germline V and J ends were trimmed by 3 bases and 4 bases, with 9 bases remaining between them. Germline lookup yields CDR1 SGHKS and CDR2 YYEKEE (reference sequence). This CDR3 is CASSSPMADTQYF. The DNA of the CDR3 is TGTGCCAGCAGCTCCCCTATGGCAGATACGCAGTATTTT.

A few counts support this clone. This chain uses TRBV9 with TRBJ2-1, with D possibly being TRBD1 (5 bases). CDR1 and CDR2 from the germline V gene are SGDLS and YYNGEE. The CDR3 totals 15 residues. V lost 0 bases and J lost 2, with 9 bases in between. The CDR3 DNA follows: TGTGCCAGCAGCGTAGAAGGGGCGGCCTACAATGAGCAGTTCTTC. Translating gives CASSVEGAAYNEQFF.

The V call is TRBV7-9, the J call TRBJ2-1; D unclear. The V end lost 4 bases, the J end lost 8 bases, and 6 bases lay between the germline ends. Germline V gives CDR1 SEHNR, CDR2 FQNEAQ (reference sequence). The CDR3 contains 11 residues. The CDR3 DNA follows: TGTGCCAGCAGCTATCTCGATGAGCAGTTCTTC. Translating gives CASSYLDEQFF.

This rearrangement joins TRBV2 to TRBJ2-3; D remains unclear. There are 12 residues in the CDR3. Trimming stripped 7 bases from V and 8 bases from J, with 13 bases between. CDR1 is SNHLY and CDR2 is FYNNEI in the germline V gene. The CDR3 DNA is TGTGCCAGCACCCCTGTGGGTGGTACGCAGTATTTT. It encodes CASTPVGGTQYF.

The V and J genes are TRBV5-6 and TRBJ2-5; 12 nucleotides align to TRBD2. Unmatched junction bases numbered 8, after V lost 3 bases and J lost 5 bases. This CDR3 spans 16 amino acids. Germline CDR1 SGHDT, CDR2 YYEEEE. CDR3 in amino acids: CASSSSGGALPETQYF. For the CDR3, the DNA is TGTGCCAGCAGCTCTAGCGGGGGGGCCCTTCCGGAGACCCAGTACTTC.

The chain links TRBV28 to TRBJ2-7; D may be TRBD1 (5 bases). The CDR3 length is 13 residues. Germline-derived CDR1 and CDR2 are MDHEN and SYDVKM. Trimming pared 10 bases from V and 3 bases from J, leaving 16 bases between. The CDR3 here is CAIGCWGLYEQYF. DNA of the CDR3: TGTGCCATCGGTTGTTGGGGCCTCTACGAGCAGTACTTC. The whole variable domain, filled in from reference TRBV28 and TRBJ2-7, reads DVKVTQSSRYLVKRTGEKVFLECVQDMDHENMFWYRQDPGLGLRLIYFSYDVKMKEKGDIPEGYSVSREKKERFSLILESASTNQTSMYLCAIGCWGLYEQYFGPGTRLTVT.